This TCR beta chain was retrieved from a study of early T cells in non-severe SARS-CoV-2 infection. The CDR3 runs to 15 residues. Germline V CDR1 and CDR2: SGDLS, YYNGEE. V was shortened by 0 bases and J by 5 bases, with 14 bases between the two germline ends. TCRdb reprocessed the 5' RACE reads via MiXCR and lists one record per CDR3 protein. This table has about 80,000 distinct CDR3 sequences, less than 15% appearing once. A few counts support this clonotype. This material consisted of whole blood, taken at baseline. The chain joins TRBV9 to TRBJ1-1; no clear D. The clonotype originates from an adult who was a healthcare worker with PCR-confirmed SARS-CoV-2 infection or an uninfected control (not recorded which). The donor label of this sample is uncertain. In DNA, the CDR3 is TGTGCCAGCAGCGTAGCCGGGCCTACCAGTACTGAAGCTTTCTTT. As protein: CASSVAGPTSTEAFF. Full variable domain (rest looked up from reference TRBV9 and TRBJ1-1): DSGVTQTPKHLITATGQRVTLRCSPRSGDLSVYWYQQSLDQGLQFLIQYYNGEERAKGNILERFSAQQFPDLHSELNLSSLELGDSALYFCASSVAGPTSTEAFFGQGTRLTVV.